The sequence of this T cell receptor (beta chain) was determined in a study of shared clonotypes between healthy human individuals. About the study: Each donor contributed plates that comprised three CD4 naive, three CD4 memory, two CD8 naive and one CD8 memory.

It was into CD45RA+ naive and CD45RA-negative memory subsets that the CD4+ cells were split. Clones were sequenced by immunoSEQ multiplex PCR, and TCRdb holds only the in-frame ones, with some missing. Of over a million clones listed, approximately 98.5% are singletons. Input material: naive CD4+ T cells sorted from blood. Subset reported: CD45RA+ positively selected. The receptor's source is a man aged 25 to 40 in good health.

The DNA for the CDR3 is TGTGCCAGCTCACGCTCACAAGAAACTGAGCAGTTCTTC. Translated: CASSRSQETEQFF. The chain is built from TRBV18 and TRBJ2-1; D is unclear. Trimming took 4 bases from V and 9 from J, leaving 13 bases between them. The germline V gene encodes CDR1 KGHSH and CDR2 LQKENI. The CDR3 runs 13 residues. The complete variable domain, with remaining parts taken from reference TRBV18 and TRBJ2-1, reads NAGVMQNPRHLVRRRGQEARLRCSPMKGHSHVYWYRQLPEEGLKFMVYLQKENIIDESGMPKERFSAEFPKEGPSILRIQQVVRGDSAAYFCASSRSQETEQFFGPGTRLTVL.